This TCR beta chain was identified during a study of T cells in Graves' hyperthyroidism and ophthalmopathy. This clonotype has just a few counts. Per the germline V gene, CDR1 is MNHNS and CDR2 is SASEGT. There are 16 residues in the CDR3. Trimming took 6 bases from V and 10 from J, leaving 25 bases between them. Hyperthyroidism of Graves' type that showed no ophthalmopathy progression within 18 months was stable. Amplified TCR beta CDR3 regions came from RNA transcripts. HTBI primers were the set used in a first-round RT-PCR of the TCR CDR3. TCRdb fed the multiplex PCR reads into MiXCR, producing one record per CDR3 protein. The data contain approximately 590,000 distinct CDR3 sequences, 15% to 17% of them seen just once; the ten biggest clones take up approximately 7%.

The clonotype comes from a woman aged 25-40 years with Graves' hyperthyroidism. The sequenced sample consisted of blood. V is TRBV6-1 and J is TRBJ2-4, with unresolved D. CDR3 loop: CASRSSSSVVLDIQYF. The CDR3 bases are TGTGCCAGCAGGTCGAGCTCATCGGTGGTTCTAGATATTCAGTACTTC.